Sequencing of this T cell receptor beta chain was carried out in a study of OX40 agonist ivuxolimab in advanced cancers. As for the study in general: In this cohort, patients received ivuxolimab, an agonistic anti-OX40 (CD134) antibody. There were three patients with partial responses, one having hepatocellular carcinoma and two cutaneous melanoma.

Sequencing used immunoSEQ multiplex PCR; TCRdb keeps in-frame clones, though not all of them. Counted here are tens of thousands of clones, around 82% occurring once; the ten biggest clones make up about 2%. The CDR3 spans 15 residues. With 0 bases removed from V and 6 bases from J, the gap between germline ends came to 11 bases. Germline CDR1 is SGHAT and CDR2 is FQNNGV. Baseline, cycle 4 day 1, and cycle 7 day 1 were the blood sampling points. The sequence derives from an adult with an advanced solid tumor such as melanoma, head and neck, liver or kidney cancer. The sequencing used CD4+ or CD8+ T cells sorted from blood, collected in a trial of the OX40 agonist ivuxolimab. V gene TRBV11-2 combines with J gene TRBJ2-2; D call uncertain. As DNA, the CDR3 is TGTGCCAGCAGCTTAGAGTGGGGTGGGGCCGGGGAGCTGTTTTTT. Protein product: CASSLEWGGAGELFF.